A single T cell receptor (beta chain) is shown here with its context. Sequenced by immunoSEQ multiplex PCR; TCRdb stores in-frame clones only, minus some. The sample holds 220,000 or so clones; around 90% are singletons and the top ten take about 0.8%. These data belong to a study of blood T cell repertoires in COVID-19. About the study: Sources were T cells, B-cell-depleted T cells, or PBMCs; the material itself was cDNA or gDNA.

Enrolment of Seattle patients took place during active infection, and they were followed longitudinally. The receptor was isolated from a man in his 60s with COVID-19, enrolled during active disease. What was sequenced was peripheral blood.

This chain's CDR3 is CASSLLRGEQYF. CDR3 DNA sequence: TGTGCCAGCAGTTTACTTCGCGGGGAGCAGTACTTC. The chain links TRBV27 to TRBJ2-7, with D tentatively TRBD2 (5 bases). Per germline, CDR1 MNHEY and CDR2 SMNVEV (reference sequence). Trimming pared 2 bases from V and 7 bases from J, leaving 9 bases between. There are 12 residues in the CDR3.